This passage covers 23 T cell receptor beta chains from one sample sequenced in a study of T-cell memory formation after mild COVID-19. TCRdb passed the 5' RACE reads through MiXCR, listing each CDR3 protein once. The repertoire holds about 340,000 distinct CDR3 sequences, with 20% to 25% as singletons. Sequencing input: PBMCs or a T cell subset sorted from them (not recorded which). The receptors here all came from a man aged 18-30 years who had mild COVID-19 (a few samples of this study predate the infection). Cell type and time point are not known.

In its sample, this clonotype was seen many times. The rearrangement uses TRBV7-6 and TRBJ2-4; tentative D call: TRBD1 (7 bases). The CDR3 length is 16 residues. Trimming stripped 1 base from V and 2 bases from J, with 12 bases between. CDR1 is SGHVS and CDR2 is FNYEAQ in the germline V gene. The CDR3 protein is CASSLEPGGTKNIQYF. The CDR3 coding sequence is TGTGCCAGCAGCTTAGAGCCAGGGGGGACCAAAAACATTCAGTACTTC. The full variable domain, its missing parts supplied by reference TRBV7-6 and TRBJ2-4, is GAGVSQSPRYKVTKRGQDVALRCDPISGHVSLYWYRQALGQGPEFLTYFNYEAQQDKSGLPNDRFSAERPEGSISTLTIQRTEQRDSAMYRCASSLEPGGTKNIQYFGAGTRLSVL.

The genes are TRBV7-3 and TRBJ2-5, with D perhaps TRBD2 (7 bases). This CDR3 comprises 16 residues. CDR1 is SGHTA, CDR2 FQGTGA, per germline. Trimming left V 5 bases short and J 0 bases short, with 16 bases between. The CDR3 loop reads CASSPRGAPYQETQYF. CDR3 coding DNA: TGTGCCAGCAGCCCACGGGGGGCCCCGTACCAAGAGACCCAGTACTTC.

This clonotype was observed a few times. The chain is built from TRBV4-3 and TRBJ2-7; weak D call: TRBD2 (5 bases). Deletions cut 1 base from V and 2 bases from J, with 15 bases between. The CDR3 runs 16 residues. Germline lookup yields CDR1 LGHNA and CDR2 YSLEER. In nucleotides, the CDR3 is TGCGCCAGCAGCCAAGGGGAGACACTTCTCCCCTACGAGCAGTACTTC. Its protein is CASSQGETLLPYEQYF.

The rearrangement joins TRBV4-3 to TRBJ2-3; TRBD2 aligns across 11 bases. There are 16 residues in the CDR3. Germline assignment: CDR1 LGHNA and CDR2 YSLEER. V lost 8 bases and J lost 1; bases outside the gene matches: 8. The CDR3 bases are TGCGCCAGCTCCCGGACTAGCGGGTCCCGCACAGATACGCAGTATTTT. Its translation is CASSRTSGSRTDTQYF.

The chain employs TRBV7-3 and TRBJ1-6; no reliable D call. The CDR3 sequence is 13 residues long. Deletions cut 6 bases from V and 13 bases from J, with 16 bases between. Germline V lookup: CDR1 SGHTA, CDR2 FQGTGA. The CDR3 reads CASSSAAGSPLHF. Here the CDR3 DNA reads TGTGCCAGCAGTTCTGCTGCGGGAAGTCCCCTCCACTTT.

This rearrangement joins TRBV25-1 to TRBJ1-1; 9 nucleotides align to TRBD1. With V trimmed by 8 bases and J by 7 bases, 11 bases remained unmatched. The CDR3 covers 14 residues. The V gene's germline CDR1 is MGHDK and CDR2 SYGVNS. The CDR3 nucleotides read TGTGCCAGCTCGAAGGACAGGGGATGGCGTGAAGCTTTCTTT. Translated: CASSKDRGWREAFF.

The J gene is TRBJ1-4, the V gene TRBV5-5; D is perhaps TRBD1 (6 bases). Germline values: CDR1 SGHKS, CDR2 YYEKEE (reference sequence). Trimming took off 4 bases at V and 7 bases at J, with 11 bases between the two ends. The CDR3 is made up of 13 amino acids. The CDR3, as DNA: TGTGCCAGCAGCCGACAGGCGGGTGAAAAACTGTTTTTT. This encodes CASSRQAGEKLFF.

This clonotype was counted between two and nine times. The J gene is TRBJ2-7, the V gene TRBV12-3 or TRBV12-4; 12 nucleotides line up with TRBD1. After removal of 6 bases from V and 13 bases from J, the junction contained 10 bases not matched to a gene. CDR3 size: 13 residues. In nucleotides, the CDR3 is TGTGCCAGCAGCCTTCCGGGACAGGGGGCTCCCTACTTC. The encoded protein is CASSLPGQGAPYF.

This clonotype was seen more than once but under ten times. This chain joins TRBV12-3 or TRBV12-4 and TRBJ1-1; no clear D. V lost 9 bases to trimming and J lost 3 bases, with 14 bases between them. This CDR3 is built from 13 residues. Written as DNA, the CDR3 is TGTGCCAGTCGAGACCGCTGGGACACTGAAGCTTTCTTT. Protein product: CASRDRWDTEAFF.

The J gene is TRBJ1-5, the V gene TRBV7-9, with D perhaps TRBD1 (6 bases). Germline V gives CDR1 SEHNR, CDR2 FQNEAQ (reference sequence). The CDR3 has 16 amino acids. Deletions cut 3 bases from V and 4 bases from J, with 16 bases between. The CDR3 DNA is TGTGCCAGCAGCTTGTGGTTGACAGGCTCTAATCAGCCCCAGCATTTT. This translates into CASSLWLTGSNQPQHF.

The chain employs TRBV4-1 and TRBJ1-4, with D possibly matching TRBD1 (5 bases). CDR3 length: 15 amino acids. Germline V CDR1 and CDR2: MGHRA, YSYEKL. With 4 bases removed from V and 8 bases from J, the gap between germline ends came to 17 bases. The CDR3 loop is CASSRSGTEAEKLFF. The CDR3, as DNA: TGCGCCAGCAGCCGATCCGGGACGGAGGCGGAAAAACTGTTTTTT.

The rearrangement uses TRBV7-2 and TRBJ2-3; TRBD2 matches 7 bases. The germline V gene encodes CDR1 SGHTA and CDR2 FQGNSA. V gave up 1 base and J gave up 6 bases; unmatched junction bases: 10. The CDR3 is 16 residues long. CDR3 bases: TGTGCCAGCAGCTTAGAGCTTCGGGCAGCGGGGGATACGCAGTATTTT. Residues: CASSLELRAAGDTQYF.

The chain joins TRBV10-1 to TRBJ2-4; maybe TRBD1 (5 bases). CDR3 length: 13 amino acids. The V and J ends lost 3 bases and 8 bases respectively, with 11 bases between them. The germline V gene has CDR1 WNHNN and CDR2 SYGVQD (reference sequence). The CDR3 loop is CASSESRVDIQYF. CDR3 DNA: TGCGCCAGCAGTGAATCCAGGGTTGACATTCAGTACTTC.

This chain joins TRBV2 and TRBJ2-3; TRBD2 agrees at 9 bases. Germline CDR1 is SNHLY and CDR2 is FYNNEI. The CDR3 runs 16 residues. V was clipped by 2 bases and J by 1 base; unmatched bases: 4. CDR3 sequence: CASSERRGGRTDTQYF. In nucleotides, the CDR3 is TGTGCCAGCAGTGAACGGCGGGGGGGTCGCACAGATACGCAGTATTTT.

A remark on this clonotype: The junction does not match germline at one end; this may be a read error. The chain combines TRBV5-6 with TRBJ2-1; either TRBD1 or TRBD2 may fit D (5 bases each). The CDR3 sequence is 13 residues long. CDR1 and CDR2 (germline): SGHDT, YYEEEE. CDR3 sequence: CASSYNLRGQGDF. DNA of the CDR3: TGTGCCAGCAGCTACAACCTCCGGGGCCAAGGGGACTTC. Combining the CDR3 with reference TRBV5-6 and TRBJ2-1 gives the whole variable domain DAGVTQSPTHLIKTRGQQVTLRCSPKSGHDTVSWYQQALGQGPQFIFQYYEEEERQRGNFPDRFSGHQFPNYSSELNVNALLLGDSALYLCASSYNLRGQGDFGPGTRLTVL.

CDR3 sequence (DNA): TGTGCCAGCAGTTTGGGGCAACGGCGGGGGGTCGGGGAGCTGTTTTTT. It translates to CASSLGQRRGVGELFF. The genes are TRBV12-3 or TRBV12-4 and TRBJ2-2; 8 nucleotides line up with TRBD2. V gave up 3 bases and J gave up 7 bases; unmatched junction bases: 10. The CDR3 totals 16 residues.

The genes are TRBV11-2 and TRBJ2-3; 7 bases are shared with TRBD2. J lost 1 base, V lost 5 bases, and 6 bases had no gene match. Germline CDR1 SGHAT, CDR2 FQNNGV. The CDR3 spans 15 residues. The CDR3 DNA sequence: TGTGCCAGCAGCGCCCGGGCGGGGGGCACAGATACGCAGTATTTT. It is translated as CASSARAGGTDTQYF.

The V gene is TRBV12-3 or TRBV12-4, the J gene TRBJ1-2; D perhaps matches TRBD1 (5 bases). The CDR3 runs 13 residues. Trimming pared 8 bases from V and 4 bases from J, leaving 14 bases between. This CDR3 is CASAPGPGYGYTF. The CDR3 DNA sequence: TGTGCCAGCGCCCCGGGACCCGGCTATGGCTACACCTTC.

As concerns this clonotype: A much larger clone lies a single base off, so this may be a read error. The rearrangement links TRBV12-3 or TRBV12-4 to TRBJ2-5; D remains ambiguous. The CDR3 has 13 amino acids. Trimming left V 8 bases short and J 4 bases short, with 14 bases between. DNA of the CDR3: TGTGCCAGCTGTCCCTTATCAGGAGAGACCCAGTACTTC. It encodes CASCPLSGETQYF.

The table lists this clonotype with many counts. The CDR3 sequence is CASEGGWETQYF. CDR3 coding DNA: TGTGCCTCAGAGGGGGGATGGGAGACCCAGTACTTC. The chain carries TRBV7-2 and TRBJ2-5; D possibly matches TRBD1 or TRBD2 (6 bases each). V was clipped by 11 bases and J by 5 bases, with 15 bases between them. Germline CDR1 and CDR2: SGHTA and FQGNSA. This CDR3 region has 12 residues.

This clonotype was counted a few times. The gene calls are TRBV5-1 and TRBJ2-1; 12 nucleotides match TRBD2. Losses at the gene ends were 5 bases for V and 4 bases for J; bases not matched to a gene: 4. Germline V gene data show CDR1 as SGHRS and CDR2 as YFSETQ. The CDR3 loop spans 15 amino acids. The CDR3 DNA sequence: TGCGCCAGCAGGGGCGGGACTAGCGGGTACAATGAGCAGTTCTTC. Amino acid sequence: CASRGGTSGYNEQFF.

The genes are TRBV3-1 and TRBJ2-1; TRBD2 aligns across 10 bases. Germline V CDR1 and CDR2: LGHDT, YNNKEL (reference sequence). V trimming: 0 bases; J trimming: 4 bases; junction bases outside the gene matches: 6. This CDR3 contains 17 residues. CDR3 DNA: TGTGCCAGCAGCCAAGAAACTAGCGGGGCCAGATACAATGAGCAGTTCTTC. It codes for CASSQETSGARYNEQFF.

The chain employs TRBV19 and TRBJ1-1; D not resolved. Trimming cost V 1 base and J 4 bases, with 22 bases left between them. CDR3 length: 18 amino acids. The germline CDR1 and CDR2 sequences are LNHDA and SQIVND (reference sequence). DNA for the CDR3: TGTGCCAGTAGTATAGCCCCTATAAGACGAACTCGAAGCACTGAAGCTTTCTTT. Its translation is CASSIAPIRRTRSTEAFF.